The rows below give T cell receptor beta chains drawn from one sample of a study of patients and donors after allogeneic stem cell transplantation. Each CDR3 protein is one row after TCRdb ran MiXCR on the RT-PCR reads. The sample shows approximately 140,000 distinct CDR3 sequences, about a third of them seen only once. Sequencing was done on a sample of blood, either unsorted or a sorted T cell fraction (not recorded which). The receptors originated from a human donor who was either an allogeneic HSCT recipient or a stem cell or donor lymphocyte infusion donor (not recorded which). It is not recorded whose cells these are; they may come from a transplant donor. Each CDR3 is given with its conserved first and last residue. Each record gives: D gene, clone size, CDR3 length, J gene, V gene, CDR3 DNA, CDR3 protein. D genes are given only for firm matches. Only part of the rows carry a size: once, few, many, or a class if the clone is expanded.

D: TRBD1; size: many; length: 13; J: TRBJ1-4; V: TRBV7-9; DNA: TGTGCCAGCAGCGGGACAGAGGATGAAAAACTGTTTTTT; CDR3: CASSGTEDEKLFF
D: TRBD1; size: NA; length: 14; J: TRBJ2-7; V: TRBV6-1; DNA: TGTGCCAGCAGTGAAGCGGGACAGACCTACGAGCAGTACTTC; CDR3: CASSEAGQTYEQYF
D: TRBD2; size: NA; length: 14; J: TRBJ2-3; V: TRBV20-1; DNA: TGCAGTGCCCTCCCGGGGGGGAACACAGATACGCAGTATTTT; CDR3: CSALPGGNTDTQYF
D: NA; size: few; length: 15; J: TRBJ1-2; V: TRBV11-2; DNA: TGTGCCAGCAGCCCAGAGCGGAGTACCGTGAGAGGCTACACCTTC; CDR3: CASSPERSTVRGYTF
D: NA; size: few; length: 15; J: TRBJ1-4; V: TRBV7-2; DNA: TGTGCCAGCAGCCCAGGACAGACAACTAATGAAAAACTGTTTTTT; CDR3: CASSPGQTTNEKLFF
D: TRBD1; size: few; length: 16; J: TRBJ1-4; V: TRBV20-1; DNA: TGCAGTGCTAGAACCCCCTCAGGGGGATCTAATGAAAAACTGTTTTTT; CDR3: CSARTPSGGSNEKLFF
D: NA; size: NA; length: 16; J: TRBJ1-6; V: TRBV3-1; DNA: TGTGCCAGCAGCCAAGGCGGGGCCTTGACATCTTCACCCCTCCACTTT; CDR3: CASSQGGALTSSPLHF
D: NA; size: few; length: 15; J: TRBJ2-2; V: TRBV28; DNA: TGTGCCAGCAGTCCCCCCGCGCGAGACACCGGGGAGCTGTTTTTT; CDR3: CASSPPARDTGELFF
D: NA; size: NA; length: 15; J: TRBJ2-1; V: TRBV6-1; DNA: TGTGCCAGCAGCGATCCAGAAGGGAACCGCAATGAGCAGTTCTTC; CDR3: CASSDPEGNRNEQFF
D: NA; size: few; length: 14; J: TRBJ1-1; V: TRBV5-1; DNA: TGCGCCAGCAGCCCACTACACCTGAACACTGAAGCTTTCTTT; CDR3: CASSPLHLNTEAFF
D: TRBD2; size: NA; length: 16; J: TRBJ2-3; V: TRBV5-1; DNA: TGCGCCAGCAGCTTGGCCAGTGCGGGGGGTACAGATACGCAGTATTTT; CDR3: CASSLASAGGTDTQYF
D: TRBD1; size: once; length: 15; J: TRBJ1-2; V: TRBV10-3; DNA: TGTGCCATCAGTTATGGCAGGGGGAACTACTATGGCTACACCTTC; CDR3: CAISYGRGNYYGYTF
D: NA; size: once; length: 14; J: TRBJ1-6; V: TRBV12-3/TRBV12-4; DNA: TGTGCCAGCAGTTTGGGGGGGCCCGGTTCACCCCTCCACTTT; CDR3: CASSLGGPGSPLHF
D: NA; size: NA; length: 11; J: TRBJ1-2; V: TRBV20-1; DNA: TGCAGTGCTAGTCGGGGAGATGGCTACACCTTC; CDR3: CSASRGDGYTF
D: NA; size: once; length: 14; J: TRBJ1-2; V: TRBV28; DNA: TGTGCCAGCGGGTCAGGACCAGCTAACTATGGCTACACCTTC; CDR3: CASGSGPANYGYTF
D: NA; size: NA; length: 17; J: TRBJ1-1; V: TRBV14; DNA: TGTGCCAGCAGCGATACAGAAAAATTGACACTCAACACTGAAGCTTTCTTT; CDR3: CASSDTEKLTLNTEAFF
D: NA; size: NA; length: 20; J: TRBJ2-1; V: TRBV7-2; DNA: TGTGCCAGCAGCTTAGACCGAGACAGACCGTTCTCAAATTCCTACAATGAGCAGTTCTTC; CDR3: CASSLDRDRPFSNSYNEQFF
D: NA; size: NA; length: 14; J: TRBJ2-3; V: TRBV3-1; DNA: TGTGCCAGCAGCCAAGATATGGGAACAGATACGCAGTATTTT; CDR3: CASSQDMGTDTQYF
D: NA; size: NA; length: 14; J: TRBJ1-1; V: TRBV6-2/TRBV6-3; DNA: TGTGCCAGCAGTTCTCCTGCGCCGGGAGACCAGGTTTTCTTT; CDR3: CASSSPAPGDQVFF
D: TRBD2; size: NA; length: 14; J: TRBJ2-1; V: TRBV20-1; DNA: TGCAGTGCAAGTCTCGGGACTAGCACCCATGAGCAGTTCTTC; CDR3: CSASLGTSTHEQFF